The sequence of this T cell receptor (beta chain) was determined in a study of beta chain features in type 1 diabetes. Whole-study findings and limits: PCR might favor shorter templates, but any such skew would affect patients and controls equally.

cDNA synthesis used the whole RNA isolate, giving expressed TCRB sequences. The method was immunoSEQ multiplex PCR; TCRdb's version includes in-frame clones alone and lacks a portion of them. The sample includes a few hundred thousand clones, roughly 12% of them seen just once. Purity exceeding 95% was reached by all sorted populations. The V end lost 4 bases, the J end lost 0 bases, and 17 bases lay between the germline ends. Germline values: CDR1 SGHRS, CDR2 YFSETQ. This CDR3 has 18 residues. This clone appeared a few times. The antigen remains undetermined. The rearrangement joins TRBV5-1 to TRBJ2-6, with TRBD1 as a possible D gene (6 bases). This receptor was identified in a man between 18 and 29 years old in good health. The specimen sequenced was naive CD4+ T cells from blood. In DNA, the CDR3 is TGCGCCAGCAGCATAGGACAGACGGGCTTCTCTGGGGCCAACGTCCTGACTTTC. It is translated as CASSIGQTGFSGANVLTF. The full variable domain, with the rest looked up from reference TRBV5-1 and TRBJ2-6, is KAGVTQTPRYLIKTRGQQVTLSCSPISGHRSVSWYQQTPGQGLQFLFEYFSETQRNKGNFPGRFSGRQFSNSRSEMNVSTLELGDSALYLCASSIGQTGFSGANVLTFGAGSRLTVL.